The 4 T cell receptor beta chains presented below share a single source sample, sequenced in a study of early T cells in non-severe SARS-CoV-2 infection. One entry per CDR3 protein, called by TCRdb with MiXCR from the 5' RACE reads. This table has some 46,000 distinct CDR3 sequences, roughly 6.6% appearing once. Sequencing used whole blood, obtained at baseline. The receptors were sampled from an adult who was a healthcare worker with PCR-confirmed SARS-CoV-2 infection or an uninfected control (not recorded which).

There are many counts of this clonotype. V is TRBV5-5 and J is TRBJ2-5, with D possibly matching TRBD1 (5 bases). CDR1 SGHKS and CDR2 YYEKEE come from the germline V gene (reference sequence). The CDR3 is made up of 14 amino acids. V was shortened by 1 base and J by 4 bases, with 11 bases between the two germline ends. CDR3 protein: CASSLLTAPETQYF. The CDR3 DNA reads as TGTGCCAGCAGCTTGTTGACAGCTCCAGAGACCCAGTACTTC.

The V and J genes are TRBV6-6 and TRBJ2-5; D may match TRBD1 or TRBD2 (6 bases each). CDR3 length: 14 residues. Germline CDR1 is MNHNY and CDR2 is SVGAGI (reference sequence). Trimming stripped 2 bases from V and 6 bases from J, with 13 bases between. CDR3 DNA sequence: TGTGCCAGCAGTTACGTAGGGGGGTTGAAGACCCAGTACTTC. This encodes CASSYVGGLKTQYF.

The J gene is TRBJ2-5, the V gene TRBV19; 13 positions agree with TRBD2. In germline, CDR1 is LNHDA, CDR2 SQIVND (reference sequence). The CDR3 has 16 amino acids. Germline trimming cut 5 bases from V and 3 bases from J; bases unmatched to any gene: 6. The CDR3: CASSLGLAGAKETQYF. CDR3 DNA sequence: TGTGCCAGTAGTCTTGGACTAGCGGGGGCAAAAGAGACCCAGTACTTC.

This clonotype was counted ten times or more. The chain couples TRBV7-8 to TRBJ2-1, with D possibly matching TRBD1 (6 bases). Trimming removed 4 bases at V and 3 bases at J, with 13 bases between. The germline V gene encodes CDR1 SGHVS and CDR2 FQNEAQ. This CDR3 has 15 residues. The CDR3 loop is CASSSGQNHYNEQFF. CDR3 DNA sequence: TGTGCCAGCAGCTCCGGACAGAACCACTACAATGAGCAGTTCTTC.